The sequence of this T cell receptor (beta chain) was determined in a study of shared clonotypes between healthy human individuals. Points on this clone: The antigen remains undetermined.

Profiled with immunoSEQ multiplex PCR; TCRdb holds only in-frame clones, not every one. The repertoire holds about 660,000 clones, about 74% seen once, with over 1.5% in the top ten. Study observations and caveats: Sorted-subset samples were not fully sequenced, rarefaction indicated.

The germline V gene encodes CDR1 SGHTA and CDR2 FQGTGA. The CDR3 spans 15 residues. Between the trimmed V and J ends, which lost 5 bases and 9 bases, there was a span of 20 bases. Donors, healthy HIV-negative adults, lacked recent acute infections or vaccinations. Both subsets, CD45RA+ naive and CD45RA-negative memory, were split from the CD4+ cells. The chain combines TRBV7-3 with TRBJ2-1; D gene ambiguous. This receptor was taken from a woman between 25 and 40 years old in good health. Sequenced material: memory CD4+ T cells sorted from blood. Described subset: CD45RA-negative fraction. CDR3 coding DNA: TGTGCCAGCAGCCCGACTCCTAATTTAGTAGCTGAGCAGTTCTTC. It codes for CASSPTPNLVAEQFF. The full variable domain, in which reference TRBV7-3 and TRBJ2-1 provide the parts outside the CDR3, is GAGVSQTPSNKVTEKGKYVELRCDPISGHTALYWYRQSLGQGPEFLIYFQGTGAADDSGLPNDRFFAVRPEGSVSTLKIQRTERGDSAVYLCASSPTPNLVAEQFFGPGTRLTVL.